The clone carrying this T cell receptor beta chain occurred a few times. This sample was taken from a study of T cells in Graves' hyperthyroidism and ophthalmopathy. Amplification of TCR beta CDR3 regions was performed using RNA transcripts as template. TCR CDR3 underwent first-round RT-PCR with the HTBI primer set. TCRdb called the multiplex PCR reads again in MiXCR, with one record for every CDR3 protein. Found here are some 560,000 distinct CDR3 sequences, about 14% of them singletons; the top ten hold around 13%. J gave up 2 bases and V 8 bases, and 7 bases lay outside the gene matches. The CDR3 runs to 14 residues. CDR1 is SGHRS, CDR2 YFSETQ, per germline.

This chain joins TRBV5-1 and TRBJ2-1, with TRBD2 matching over 7 bases. The sample taken for sequencing was blood. The clonotype was recovered from a woman in her thirties or forties with Graves' hyperthyroidism. The CDR3 bases are TGCGCCAGTAACCCTAGCGGTACCTACAATGAGCAGTTCTTC. It translates to CASNPSGTYNEQFF.